The 18 T cell receptor beta chains listed next were all sequenced from one sample in a study of cytomegalovirus exposure and HLA in healthy donors. PCR amplification relied on 60 Vbeta primers (plus 13 Jbeta primers). Clones were read by immunoSEQ multiplex PCR, and TCRdb kept only the in-frame ones, dropping some. The sample contains about 160,000 clones, over 70% of which appear only once. The sample comprised PBMCs. The receptors come from a young man in good health and CMV-seropositive.

This chain joins TRBV15 and TRBJ1-1; tentative D call: TRBD1 (5 bases). Germline loops: CDR1 LNHNV, CDR2 YYDKDF (reference sequence). The CDR3 has 13 residues. V gave up 5 bases and J gave up 8 bases, with 15 bases separating them. The CDR3, as DNA: TGTGCCACCAGCGTCCGCCGGGGGAACGAAGCTTTCTTT. The encoded protein is CATSVRRGNEAFF.

The V and J genes are TRBV7-6 and TRBJ2-5; 7 positions agree with TRBD1. With 4 bases clipped from V and 5 bases from J, the junction kept 10 bases outside the gene matches. The CDR3 spans 15 residues. Per germline, CDR1 SGHVS and CDR2 FNYEAQ. In nucleotides, the CDR3 is TGTGCCAGCAGCTCACCCAGGGGGTATATGGAGACCCAGTACTTC. This translates into CASSSPRGYMETQYF.

This clone was seen only once. The chain has TRBV14 and TRBJ2-7; D ambiguous. The germline CDR1 and CDR2 sequences are SGHDN and FVKESK. The V gene lost 4 bases and the J gene lost 0 bases, with 19 bases spanning the gap. The CDR3 extends over 17 amino acids. As DNA, the CDR3 is TGTGCCAGCAGCCGCTCGTATGTGAAGGCTAGCTCCTACGAGCAGTACTTC. It yields the protein CASSRSYVKASSYEQYF.

V usage is TRBV18 and J usage is TRBJ2-1, with D perhaps matching TRBD1 (5 bases). V lost 1 base and J lost 6, with 10 bases in between. The CDR3 is made up of 14 amino acids. The germline CDR1 and CDR2 sequences are KGHSH and LQKENI. Here the CDR3 reads CASSPRGHSNEQFF. The CDR3 DNA reads as TGTGCCAGCTCACCACGAGGACACAGCAATGAGCAGTTCTTC. Complete variable domain (other parts from reference TRBV18 and TRBJ2-1): NAGVMQNPRHLVRRRGQEARLRCSPMKGHSHVYWYRQLPEEGLKFMVYLQKENIIDESGMPKERFSAEFPKEGPSILRIQQVVRGDSAAYFCASSPRGHSNEQFFGPGTRLTVL.

This chain uses TRBV11-1 with TRBJ2-7; no clear D gene. The CDR3 totals 12 residues. Germline V lookup: CDR1 SGHAT, CDR2 FQDESV (reference sequence). Trimming stripped 6 bases from V and 2 bases from J, with 8 bases between. The CDR3 DNA reads TGTGCCAGCAGTCCCCGCGCCTACGAGCAGTACTTC. The encoded protein is CASSPRAYEQYF.

The chain couples TRBV2 to TRBJ1-5; D gene uncertain. Between the trimmed V and J ends, which lost 7 bases and 0 bases, there was a span of 13 bases. Germline values: CDR1 SNHLY, CDR2 FYNNEI. CDR3 length: 15 amino acids. In DNA form, the CDR3 reads TGTGCCAGCAAGCAGAGGGCAGCTAGCAATCAGCCCCAGCATTTT. This gives the protein CASKQRAASNQPQHF. The complete variable domain, with remaining parts taken from reference TRBV2 and TRBJ1-5, reads EPEVTQTPSHQVTQMGQEVILRCVPISNHLYFYWYRQILGQKVEFLVSFYNNEISEKSEIFDDQFSVERPDGSNFTLKIRSTKLEDSAMYFCASKQRAASNQPQHFGDGTRLSIL.

This clone was counted only a few times. The rearrangement joins TRBV11-3 to TRBJ2-3; D gene unclear. Germline CDR1 reads SGHNT; CDR2 reads YENEEA. The CDR3 covers 16 residues. The V and J ends lost 1 base and 3 bases respectively, with 14 bases between them. CDR3 residues: CASSLGYSEATDTQYF. In DNA, the CDR3 is TGTGCCAGCAGCTTAGGATATTCGGAAGCGACAGATACGCAGTATTTT. Full variable domain (missing parts from reference TRBV11-3 and TRBJ2-3): EAGVVQSPRYKIIEKKQPVAFWCNPISGHNTLYWYLQNLGQGPELLIRYENEEAVDDSQLPKDRFSAERLKGVDSTLKIQPAELGDSAVYLCASSLGYSEATDTQYFGPGTRLTVL.

The chain employs TRBV6-5 and TRBJ2-1; 10 bases map to TRBD2. CDR1 MNHEY and CDR2 SVGAGI come from the germline V gene. The CDR3 consists of 15 residues. V lost 6 bases, J lost 7 bases, and 9 bases stayed unmatched. CDR3 DNA sequence: TGTGCCAGCAGCCAGCAGACTAGCGGGTTTAATGAGCAGTTCTTC. Its translation is CASSQQTSGFNEQFF.

This clone came up a few times. V usage is TRBV5-1 and J usage is TRBJ2-1, with D perhaps TRBD2 (6 bases). The CDR3 totals 15 residues. Germline V gives CDR1 SGHRS, CDR2 YFSETQ. With 0 bases removed from V and 7 bases from J, the gap between germline ends came to 14 bases. CDR3 sequence: CASSLVGSPSNEQFF. The CDR3 region has the DNA TGCGCCAGCAGCTTGGTCGGGAGCCCCTCAAATGAGCAGTTCTTC.

V and J are TRBV30 and TRBJ1-1; 8 nucleotides align to TRBD1. V shed 5 bases, J shed 4 bases, and the junction held 6 bases outside the gene matches. Per germline, CDR1 GTSNPN and CDR2 SVGIG (reference sequence). The CDR3 length is 13 residues. CDR3 loop: CAWSQTGATEAFF. The CDR3 nucleotides read TGTGCCTGGTCTCAGACAGGGGCCACTGAAGCTTTCTTT.

The gene calls are TRBV5-6 and TRBJ2-2; a weak D match, TRBD1 (5 bases). Between the trimmed V and J ends, which lost 4 bases and 3 bases, there was a span of 10 bases. The V gene's germline CDR1 is SGHDT and CDR2 YYEEEE. CDR3 length: 14 amino acids. CDR3: CASSPRVDTGELFF. The CDR3 coding sequence is TGTGCCAGCAGCCCCAGGGTGGACACCGGGGAGCTGTTTTTT.

The rearrangement uses TRBV11-1 and TRBJ1-1, with TRBD1 matching over 11 bases. This CDR3 has 15 residues. V dropped 3 bases and J dropped 5; count of bases not matched to a gene: 5. CDR1 SGHAT and CDR2 FQDESV come from the germline V gene (reference sequence). CDR3 nucleotides: TGTGCCAGCAGCTTCGGACAGGGGGCGATGACTGAAGCTTTCTTT. This sequence encodes CASSFGQGAMTEAFF.

This chain joins TRBV4-1 and TRBJ2-7; weak D call: TRBD2 (6 bases). This CDR3 has 15 amino acids. Trimming shortened V by 3 bases and J by 3 bases, and 15 bases separated the two germline ends. Germline assignment: CDR1 MGHRA and CDR2 YSYEKL. This CDR3 is CASSQAPTSNYEQYF. DNA for the CDR3: TGCGCCAGCAGCCAGGCCCCCACTAGCAACTACGAGCAGTACTTC.

The chain employs TRBV9 and TRBJ2-2, with 7 bases fitting TRBD2. The CDR3 is 15 residues long. The trim removed 4 bases at V and 6 bases at J, leaving 9 bases unmatched. The germline CDR1 and CDR2 sequences are SGDLS and YYNGEE. The CDR3 spells CASSPETSLAGELFF. CDR3 in DNA: TGTGCCAGCAGCCCTGAGACTAGCCTGGCCGGGGAGCTGTTTTTT. Together with reference TRBV9 and TRBJ2-2, the CDR3 gives the full variable domain: DSGVTQTPKHLITATGQRVTLRCSPRSGDLSVYWYQQSLDQGLQFLIQYYNGEERAKGNILERFSAQQFPDLHSELNLSSLELGDSALYFCASSPETSLAGELFFGEGSRLTVL.

The genes are TRBV6-5 and TRBJ1-2; maybe TRBD1 (6 bases). Germline CDR1 MNHEY, CDR2 SVGAGI. The CDR3 runs 15 residues. V lost 6 bases and J lost 4, with 18 bases in between. This CDR3 is CASSTRGTTFYGYTF. The CDR3 DNA sequence: TGTGCCAGCAGCACTAGAGGGACAACTTTCTATGGCTACACCTTC.

The chain has TRBV28 and TRBJ1-2; no reliable D call. Germline-derived CDR1 and CDR2 are MDHEN and SYDVKM. The CDR3 loop spans 14 amino acids. V lost 2 bases, J lost 4 bases, and 11 bases lay in between. Here the CDR3 reads CASSLGQEGYGYTF. The CDR3 coding sequence is TGTGCCAGCAGTTTAGGGCAGGAGGGCTATGGCTACACCTTC.

This clone was detected a few times. The chain is built from TRBV6-1 and TRBJ1-6; D remains ambiguous. The CDR3 consists of 18 residues. Germline V gene data show CDR1 as MNHNS and CDR2 as SASEGT. V lost 2 bases to trimming and J lost 5 bases, with 19 bases between them. CDR3 sequence (DNA): TGTGCCAGCAGTGAATTGGGTTCGGGGAGACCTAATAATTCACCCCTCCACTTT. This translates into CASSELGSGRPNNSPLHF.

V gene TRBV5-4 combines with J gene TRBJ1-4, with 7 bases fitting TRBD1. This CDR3 comprises 14 residues. Germline-derived CDR1 and CDR2 are SGHNT and YYREEE (reference sequence). The J segment lost 4 bases and the V segment lost 4 bases, leaving 4 bases of the junction unmatched. This chain's CDR3 is CASSLRQGNEKLFF. In DNA, the CDR3 is TGTGCCAGCAGCCTCCGACAGGGTAATGAAAAACTGTTTTTT.